This T cell receptor (beta chain) was obtained from a study of T cells in Graves' hyperthyroidism and ophthalmopathy. Regions amplified from RNA transcripts were the TCR beta CDR3 regions. With the HTBI primer set, the TCR CDR3 went through a first round of RT-PCR. TCRdb analysed the multiplex PCR reads with MiXCR anew, one entry per CDR3 protein. There are about 620,000 distinct CDR3 sequences in the sample; around 15% occur only once, and 3.8% lies in the top ten. The CDR3 covers 14 residues. Germline V CDR1 and CDR2: DFQATT, SNEGSKA (reference sequence). Trimming left V 6 bases short and J 0 bases short, with 12 bases between. This clonotype was seen a handful of times.

The clonotype was recovered from a woman in her twenties or thirties with Graves' hyperthyroidism. The chain links TRBV20-1 to TRBJ1-5; D unclear. Sequenced material: blood. The CDR3 sequence: CSATNIDSNQPQHF. The CDR3 region has the DNA TGCAGTGCCACTAACATAGATAGCAATCAGCCCCAGCATTTT.